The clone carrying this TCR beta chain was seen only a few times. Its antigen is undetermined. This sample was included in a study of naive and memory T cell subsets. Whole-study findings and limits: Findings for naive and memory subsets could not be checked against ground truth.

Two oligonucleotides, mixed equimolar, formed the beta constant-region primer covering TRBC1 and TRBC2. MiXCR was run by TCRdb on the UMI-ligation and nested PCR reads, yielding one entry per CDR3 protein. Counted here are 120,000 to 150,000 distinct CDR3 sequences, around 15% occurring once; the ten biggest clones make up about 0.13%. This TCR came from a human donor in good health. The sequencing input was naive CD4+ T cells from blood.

CDR3 amino acids: CASSSRRSSTDTQYF. In DNA form, the CDR3 reads TGTGCCAGCAGCTCACGGCGGTCTAGCACAGATACGCAGTATTTT. The chain combines TRBV11-1 with TRBJ2-3; D call uncertain. CDR3 length equals 15 residues. With 4 bases removed from V and 0 bases from J, the gap between germline ends came to 11 bases. In germline, CDR1 is SGHAT, CDR2 FQDESV (reference sequence).